This is a list of T cell receptor beta chains from one sample in a study of regulatory T cells. Sequenced by immunoSEQ multiplex PCR; TCRdb stores in-frame clones only, minus some. The data show some 30,000 clones, approximately 93% seen once. The sequenced material came from conventional CD4+ T cells sorted from blood. The receptors derive from a child aged 2-9 years with CD3G deficiency. The CDR3 runs from the conserved cysteine through the conserved F or W. D genes are given only for firm matches. The size field is filled for only some rows; it gives once, few, many or a size class.

v_gene	d_gene	j_gene	abundance	CDR3nt	CDR3aa
TRBV6-1	TRBD1	TRBJ2-6	NA	TGTGCCAGCAGTGCCCTCCGGACAGGGTCAGGGGCCAACGTCCTGACTTTC	CASSALRTGSGANVLTF
TRBV28	NA	TRBJ2-2	NA	TGTGCTAGCAGTCTGACTACAGGCGGCGGTGGCGGGGAGCTGTTTTTT	CASSLTTGGGGGELFF
TRBV5-1	NA	TRBJ2-3	NA	TGCGCCAGCGCCGAAAACACAGATACGCAGTATTTT	CASAENTDTQYF
TRBV21-1	NA	TRBJ2-7	NA	TGTGCCAGCAGGAGGGGTATCTACGAGCAGTACTTC	CASRRGIYEQYF
TRBV5-1	NA	TRBJ2-2	once	TGCGCCAGCACGGGGTCTGAGGCCGGGGAGCTGTTTTTT	CASTGSEAGELFF
TRBV7-9	TRBD1	TRBJ2-3	NA	TGTGCCAGCAGCCCGGGACAGATAGACACAGATACGCAGTATTTT	CASSPGQIDTDTQYF
TRBV28	NA	TRBJ1-1	NA	TGTGCCAGCAGTCCTGTCTCCTTCACGAGAACTGAAGCTTTCTTT	CASSPVSFTRTEAFF
TRBV6-1	TRBD2	TRBJ2-7	once	TGTGCCAGCAGCTCCGGGACTAAAGGGTACGAGCAGTACTTC	CASSSGTKGYEQYF
TRBV5-1	NA	TRBJ2-7	NA	TGCGCCAGCAGCTTGGACCCAGCTAGCTCCTACGAGCAGTACTTC	CASSLDPASSYEQYF
TRBV28	TRBD1	TRBJ2-7	NA	TGTGCCAGCAGTCAGCCCGGGACAGGGTCCTACGAGCAGTACTTC	CASSQPGTGSYEQYF
TRBV18	NA	TRBJ2-5	once	TGTGCCAGCTCAACGGGGACACAAGAGACCCAGTACTTC	CASSTGTQETQYF
TRBV28	NA	TRBJ2-1	NA	TGTGCCAGCAGTTTCTCGGGGCGGGGACTCAATGAGCAGTTCTTC	CASSFSGRGLNEQFF
TRBV19	TRBD2	TRBJ2-1	once	TGTGCCAGTAGTATCCGAGCGGGAGGGTGGAATGAGCAGTTCTTC	CASSIRAGGWNEQFF
TRBV5-1	TRBD2	TRBJ2-1	NA	TGCGCCAGCAGCATTTACTCCGGGACTAGCGGGAGCGGTGAGCAGTTCTTC	CASSIYSGTSGSGEQFF
TRBV18	NA	TRBJ2-3	NA	TGTGCCAGCTCACCAGCTAGCACAGATACGCAGTATTTT	CASSPASTDTQYF
TRBV19	TRBD1	TRBJ1-2	NA	TGTGCCAGTAGCCGCGGACAGGGCGGTTATGGCTACACCTTC	CASSRGQGGYGYTF
TRBV6-1	NA	TRBJ1-1	NA	TGTGCCAGCAGTGCCTTCGAGCGGGGTCGAGCTTTCTTT	CASSAFERGRAFF
TRBV5-1	TRBD2	TRBJ2-1	NA	TGCGCCAGCAGTAGCGGGAGCAACAACAATGAGCAGTTCTTC	CASSSGSNNNEQFF
TRBV10-3	TRBD1	TRBJ2-7	NA	TGTGCCATCAGGCCGGCAGGGGGCTCCTACGAGCAGTACTTC	CAIRPAGGSYEQYF
TRBV6-1	NA	TRBJ2-7	NA	TGTGCCAGTTCAGGACAGTCCTACGAGCAGTACTTC	CASSGQSYEQYF
TRBV7-9	NA	TRBJ2-3	NA	TGTGCCAGCAGCTTAGGTCACGGGACAGATACGCAGTATTTT	CASSLGHGTDTQYF
TRBV28	NA	TRBJ1-1	NA	TGTGCCAGCAGCCCCCTGGGAGGGATGGCTTTCTTT	CASSPLGGMAFF
TRBV5-1	NA	TRBJ1-1	NA	TGCGCCAGCAGCCTCGGGGGGACGGCGAACACTGAAGCTTTCTTT	CASSLGGTANTEAFF
TRBV10-2	TRBD2	TRBJ2-1	once	TGCGCCAGTTATAGCGGGAAGAGCTCCTACAATGAGCAGTTCTTC	CASYSGKSSYNEQFF
TRBV19	NA	TRBJ1-2	NA	TGTGCCAGTAAAAGATCGGACACGACCTATGGCTACACCTTC	CASKRSDTTYGYTF
TRBV6-1	NA	TRBJ1-1	NA	TGTGCCACCATGGGTCGGACGGGGAACACTGAAGCTTTCTTT	CATMGRTGNTEAFF
TRBV19	NA	TRBJ2-2	NA	TGTGCCAGTACAGGTCTTCACACCGGGGAGCTGTTTTTT	CASTGLHTGELFF
TRBV10-2	NA	TRBJ2-7	NA	TGCGCCAGCAGTCCCGGGACTTCCCTCCTCGGGCACGAGCAGTACTTC	CASSPGTSLLGHEQYF
TRBV12-5	NA	TRBJ2-7	NA	TGTGCTAGGCCCGATGGAGGACCCTACGAGCAGTACTTC	CARPDGGPYEQYF
TRBV6-6	NA	TRBJ2-3	NA	TGTGCCAGCAGCGGGAAGGGAGATACGCAGTATTTT	CASSGKGDTQYF
TRBV6-1	NA	TRBJ1-2	NA	TGTGCCAGCAGTGGACAGCTCTATGGCTACACCTTC	CASSGQLYGYTF
TRBV28	TRBD2	TRBJ2-5	NA	TGTGCCAGCTCCCAGGGAGGGGCCCGAGAGACCCAGTACTTC	CASSQGGARETQYF
TRBV28	NA	TRBJ1-2	NA	TGTGCCAGCAGTTTTGGTGTGGGGGCGATTGGCTACACCTTC	CASSFGVGAIGYTF
TRBV6-6	NA	TRBJ2-7	NA	TGTGCCAGCAGTTACTCCCCCGGCTTAGAGCAGTACTTC	CASSYSPGLEQYF
TRBV6-5	NA	TRBJ2-3	NA	TGTGCCAGCAGGGTCGGACTGTCACCAGATACGCAGTATTTT	CASRVGLSPDTQYF
TRBV5-1	NA	TRBJ2-6	once	TGCGCCAGCAGATATGGGTCCATTGGATCTGGGGCCAACGTCCTGACTTTC	CASRYGSIGSGANVLTF
TRBV7-9	NA	TRBJ2-3	NA	TGTGCCAGCAGCCGAGTAGGGCCTGGGGCAGATACGCAGTATTTT	CASSRVGPGADTQYF
TRBV28	TRBD1	TRBJ1-2	NA	TGTGCCAGCAGTTTGACAGGGGGCTGGGGCTACACCTTC	CASSLTGGWGYTF
TRBV20-1	NA	TRBJ2-4	NA	TGCAGTGGCCGGGAGCGTAACATTCAGTACTTC	CSGRERNIQYF
TRBV6-1	NA	TRBJ1-1	NA	TGTGCCAGCAGTGAATTTGCTCAGAAAGCTTTCTTT	CASSEFAQKAFF
TRBV6-1	NA	TRBJ2-3	NA	TGTGCCAGCAGTTACAGGGATACGCAGTATTTT	CASSYRDTQYF
TRBV28	TRBD1	TRBJ1-5	once	TGTGCCAGCAGATCCGCAGGGGGGGGTCAGCCCCAGCATTTT	CASRSAGGGQPQHF
TRBV6-1	NA	TRBJ2-1	NA	TGTGCCAGCAGTGAAGCGGACAAAAATGAGCAGTTCTTC	CASSEADKNEQFF